Listed below are T cell receptor beta chains from one sample, sequenced in a study of T cell repertoires in cytomegalovirus infection. The antigens for these receptors are not known. TCRdb processed the reads anew with MiXCR; each CDR3 protein has one entry. Among roughly 800,000 distinct CDR3 sequences listed, almost 30% were seen once. The material was cultured CD8+ T cells from PBMCs, obtained from culture after CMV antigen stimulation. These receptor sequences come from a human donor in good health (CMV status not recorded). Some clones in this sample may be carry-over from other donors' samples. Each CDR3 is given with its conserved first and last residue. D genes are given only for firm matches. Some rows mark clone size as missing; the rest say once, few, many or name a class of expanded clone.

clone_size,d_call,j_call,v_call,cdr3_nt,cdr3_aa
.,TRBD2,TRBJ2-3,TRBV4-1,TGCGCCAGCAGCCAAGCCCTAGCGGGGGGCACAGATACGCAGTATTTT,CASSQALAGGTDTQYF
.,TRBD1,TRBJ2-6,TRBV9,TGTGCCAGCAGCGTGGGGACAGGGGCGCTTCGGGCCAACGTCCTGACTTTC,CASSVGTGALRANVLTF
.,TRBD1,TRBJ1-4,TRBV11-2,TGTGCCAGCAGGTGGACAGGAAGACCGGCGGCTAATGAAAAACTGTTTTTT,CASRWTGRPAANEKLFF
.,.,TRBJ1-1,TRBV6-5,TGTGCCAGCAGTTACTCTGTTAGGGGGGGCACTGAAGCTTTCTTT,CASSYSVRGGTEAFF
many,.,TRBJ1-2,TRBV7-9,TGTGCCAGCAGCGCAGGGGCCTTAAACTATGGCTACACCTTC,CASSAGALNYGYTF
.,TRBD2,TRBJ2-1,TRBV19,TGTGCCAGTTGGGGGGGGGGGAGCAATGAGCAGTTCTTC,CASWGGGSNEQFF
.,TRBD1,TRBJ1-1,TRBV7-9,TGTGCCAGCAGCCACAGGGGGCCTGAAGCTTTCTTT,CASSHRGPEAFF
few,.,TRBJ2-7,TRBV7-9,TGTGCCAGCAGCTACAGGGTAGGGGAGCAGTACTTC,CASSYRVGEQYF
.,TRBD1,TRBJ1-5,TRBV6-1,TGTGCCAGCAGTGCAGACAGGGCGGGCAATCAGCCCCAGCATTTT,CASSADRAGNQPQHF
.,.,TRBJ1-1,TRBV6-1,TGTGCCAGCAGTGAAGCGCGGGGCCCCCTTAGCCGGGCTTTCTTT,CASSEARGPLSRAFF
.,TRBD2,TRBJ2-1,TRBV27,TGTGCCAGCAGTTTAGGAGCGGGGGGGCACAATGAGCAGTTCTTC,CASSLGAGGHNEQFF
few,.,TRBJ2-3,TRBV11-2,TGTGCCAGCAGCTTAGAGGCCGGTTCGGACACAGATACGCAGTATTTT,CASSLEAGSDTDTQYF
.,TRBD2,TRBJ2-3,TRBV2,TGTGCCAGCAGTGAGGGACTAGCGGGGGGGAAAGATACGCAGTATTTT,CASSEGLAGGKDTQYF
.,.,TRBJ1-6,TRBV10-3,TGTGCCATCAGCTCGCGGACAGTTAATTCACCCCTCCACTTT,CAISSRTVNSPLHF
few,.,TRBJ2-7,TRBV6-6,TGTGCCAGCAGTATCTTGGGCCTCTCCTACGAGCAGTACTTC,CASSILGLSYEQYF
.,.,TRBJ2-3,TRBV2,TGTGCCAGCAGTATCTACAGGGATCTCGCAGATACGCAGTATTTT,CASSIYRDLADTQYF
few,.,TRBJ1-5,TRBV2,TGTGCCAGCAGTGGGGAGCGCTTTAGCAATCAGCCCCAGCATTTT,CASSGERFSNQPQHF
few,.,TRBJ2-2,TRBV4-1,TGCGCCAGCAGCCGATCGGGGGCTTCGACCGGGGAGCTGTTTTTT,CASSRSGASTGELFF
.,.,TRBJ1-1,TRBV6-6,TGTGCCAGCAGCCCCCACGGGGTGAACACTGAAGCTTTCTTT,CASSPHGVNTEAFF
.,.,TRBJ2-1,TRBV12-5,TGTGCTAGTGGTTTGAACGGGGAGTTCGGCAATGAGCAGTTCTTC,CASGLNGEFGNEQFF
many,TRBD1,TRBJ2-7,TRBV5-4,TGTGCCAGCAGGACCGGGACAGGGGGACCCTACGAGCAGTACTTC,CASRTGTGGPYEQYF
.,.,TRBJ1-1,TRBV4-1,TGCGCCAGCAGCCAAGAACCGGGGTTGAACACTGAAGCTTTATTT,CASSQEPGLNTEALF